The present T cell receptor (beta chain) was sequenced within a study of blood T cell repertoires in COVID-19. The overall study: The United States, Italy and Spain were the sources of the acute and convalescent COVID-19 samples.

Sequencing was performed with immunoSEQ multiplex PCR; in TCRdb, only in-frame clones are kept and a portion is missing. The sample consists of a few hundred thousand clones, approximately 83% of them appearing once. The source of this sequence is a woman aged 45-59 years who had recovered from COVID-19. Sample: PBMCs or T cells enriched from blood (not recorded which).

The DNA for the CDR3 is TGCGCCAGCAGCTTGGTTGCCGGGGAAGAGACCCAGTACTTC. Protein sequence: CASSLVAGEETQYF. The chain recombines TRBV5-1 with TRBJ2-5, with a tentative D call TRBD2 (5 bases). V was cut by 0 bases and J by 3 bases, with 9 bases left in between. Germline lookup yields CDR1 SGHRS and CDR2 YFSETQ. The CDR3 length is 14 residues.